The 21 T cell receptor beta chains given below trace back to one sample, sequenced in a study of identical twins. A single record per CDR3 protein comes from TCRdb applying MiXCR to the 5' RACE reads. The sample yields some 900,000 distinct CDR3 sequences, about 12% seen once. The same sample was also studied in work on yellow fever vaccine responses in identical twins.

Sequenced input: PBMCs. The receptors were sampled from a woman under 30 in good health.

This clonotype was picked up a small number of times. The chain joins TRBV19 to TRBJ1-2; 7 positions match TRBD1. Germline V lookup: CDR1 LNHDA, CDR2 SQIVND (reference sequence). V shed 4 bases and J 7 bases; nucleotides not matched to a gene: 9. The CDR3 is 14 amino acids. The CDR3 bases are TGTGCCAGTAGTAGACTGACAGGGACCGGTGGCTACACCTTC. Encoded protein: CASSRLTGTGGYTF. The full variable domain, rest sourced from reference TRBV19 and TRBJ1-2, is DGGITQSPKYLFRKEGQNVTLSCEQNLNHDAMYWYRQDPGQGLRLIYYSQIVNDFQKGDIAEGYSVSREKKESFPLTVTSAQKNPTAFYLCASSRLTGTGGYTFGSGTRLTVV.

V usage is TRBV5-1 and J usage is TRBJ2-2, with a possible D match to TRBD2 (5 bases). Trimming took off 4 bases at V and 0 bases at J, with 13 bases between the two ends. CDR1 is SGHRS and CDR2 is YFSETQ in the germline V gene. The CDR3 contains 16 residues. This chain's CDR3 is CASSPPGSPNTGELFF. The CDR3 DNA reads TGCGCCAGCAGCCCCCCGGGGAGCCCGAACACCGGGGAGCTGTTTTTT.

The chain combines TRBV9 with TRBJ2-1; 10 bases match TRBD2. Germline V CDR1 and CDR2: SGDLS, YYNGEE. This CDR3 is built from 15 residues. V lost 2 bases to trimming and J lost 7 bases; unmatched junction nucleotides: 6. The CDR3 DNA reads as TGTGCCAGCAGCGTTAGCGGGAGGTTTACGAATGAGCAGTTCTTC. Encoded protein: CASSVSGRFTNEQFF.

The V call is TRBV10-2, the J call TRBJ2-2; TRBD1 agrees at 10 bases. Trimming took 4 bases from V and 0 from J; bases not matched to a gene: 11. Germline assignment: CDR1 WSHSY and CDR2 SAAADI. This CDR3 is 19 amino acids long. CDR3 loop: CASSGTGGSRPANTGELFF. In DNA form, the CDR3 reads TGCGCCAGCAGTGGGACAGGGGGGAGCCGCCCCGCGAACACCGGGGAGCTGTTTTTT.

V gene TRBV7-3 combines with J gene TRBJ1-2, with 9 bases fitting TRBD1. Losses at the gene ends were 5 bases for V and 8 bases for J; bases not matched to a gene: 9. The CDR3 totals 14 residues. CDR1 SGHTA and CDR2 FQGTGA come from the germline V gene. CDR3 DNA sequence: TGTGCCAGCAGCGAACAGGGGGCGATTGGGGGCTACACCTTC. This sequence encodes CASSEQGAIGGYTF.

The rearrangement joins TRBV5-1 to TRBJ1-1, with D perhaps TRBD1 (5 bases). CDR1 and CDR2 (germline): SGHRS, YFSETQ. The CDR3 has 15 residues. V was cut by 6 bases and J by 6 bases, with 21 bases left in between. Here the CDR3 reads CASNRDSGQMAEAFF. CDR3 nucleotides: TGCGCCAGCAACCGGGACTCCGGTCAAATGGCTGAAGCTTTCTTT.

The chain employs TRBV5-4 and TRBJ1-1; D unclear. Per the germline V gene, CDR1 is SGHNT and CDR2 is YYREEE (reference sequence). This CDR3 region has 14 residues. V was shortened by 4 bases and J by 4 bases, with 14 bases between the two germline ends. The CDR3 bases are TGTGCCAGCAGCCCCAGACTGGCGGGCACTGAAGCTTTCTTT. Translation: CASSPRLAGTEAFF.

V is TRBV4-1 and J is TRBJ1-1, with D unclear. The CDR3 loop spans 13 amino acids. Trimming pared 0 bases from V and 7 bases from J, leaving 9 bases between. CDR1 is MGHRA, CDR2 YSYEKL, per germline. CDR3 coding DNA: TGCGCCAGCAGCCAAGAGGGGAGGGTTGAAGCTTTCTTT. It codes for CASSQEGRVEAFF.

This clonotype was picked up many times. The CDR3 DNA reads as TGCAGCGTGGGGGCGGGGGTCCGCGGGAATGAGCAGTTCTTC. This encodes CSVGAGVRGNEQFF. The chain combines TRBV29-1 with TRBJ2-1; tentatively, D is TRBD2 (7 bases). The V end lost 6 bases, the J end lost 7 bases, and 19 bases lay between the germline ends. The V gene's germline CDR1 is SQVTM and CDR2 ANQGSEA. The CDR3 totals 14 residues.

This clonotype has more than one count but fewer than ten. The chain recombines TRBV6-5 with TRBJ1-4, with D possibly matching TRBD1 (5 bases). V was trimmed by 2 bases and J by 8 bases, leaving 9 bases between them. The CDR3 is 13 residues long. Per germline, CDR1 MNHEY and CDR2 SVGAGI. CDR3 loop: CASSYQAGEKLFF. CDR3 coding DNA: TGTGCCAGCAGTTACCAGGCAGGGGAAAAACTGTTTTTT.

The V call is TRBV2, the J call TRBJ1-2; D possibly corresponds to TRBD1 (6 bases). CDR3 size: 14 residues. V lost 6 bases and J lost 0, with 11 bases in between. The germline V gene encodes CDR1 SNHLY and CDR2 FYNNEI. The CDR3 protein is CASRPRDTNYGYTF. CDR3 in DNA: TGTGCCAGCAGGCCTCGGGACACTAACTATGGCTACACCTTC. The full variable domain, completed using reference TRBV2 and TRBJ1-2, is EPEVTQTPSHQVTQMGQEVILRCVPISNHLYFYWYRQILGQKVEFLVSFYNNEISEKSEIFDDQFSVERPDGSNFTLKIRSTKLEDSAMYFCASRPRDTNYGYTFGSGTRLTVV.

This clonotype has just a few counts. Here the CDR3 DNA reads TGTGCCAGCAGTGTCGGTCCGGCTTCTGGGGCCAACGTCCTGACTTTC. Translated: CASSVGPASGANVLTF. The chain recombines TRBV2 with TRBJ2-6, with D uncertain. Trimming left V 4 bases short and J 1 base short, with 11 bases between. Germline V gene lookup returns CDR1 SNHLY and CDR2 FYNNEI. The CDR3 runs to 16 residues.

This clonotype has just a few counts. The CDR3 here is CASSPSVIVGGGETQYF. CDR3 nucleotide sequence: TGTGCCAGCAGCCCGAGCGTAATTGTTGGCGGGGGAGAGACCCAGTACTTC. The rearrangement joins TRBV11-2 to TRBJ2-5; 7 nucleotides agree with TRBD2. V lost 5 bases and J lost 4; bases outside the gene matches: 16. Germline V lookup: CDR1 SGHAT, CDR2 FQNNGV. The CDR3 totals 17 residues.

This clonotype was counted between two and nine times. DNA for the CDR3: TGTGCCAGCGGGGGGGGCTACACCGGGGAGCTGTTTTTT. The encoded protein is CASGGGYTGELFF. The rearrangement uses TRBV9 and TRBJ2-2, with D maybe TRBD2 (7 bases). Germline CDR1 and CDR2: SGDLS and YYNGEE. CDR3 length: 13 amino acids. Trimming left V 7 bases short and J 3 bases short, with 10 bases between.

This clonotype was counted between two and nine times. J is TRBJ2-7 and V is TRBV2; D gene unclear. V lost 6 bases and J lost 4, with 4 bases in between. The CDR3 has 10 residues. CDR1 and CDR2 (germline): SNHLY, FYNNEI. CDR3 sequence: CASSTYEQYV. As DNA, the CDR3 is TGTGCCAGCAGCACATACGAGCAGTACGTC.

V gene TRBV20-1 combines with J gene TRBJ2-1; 7 bases agree with TRBD2. V lost 3 bases, J lost 6 bases, and 8 bases stayed unmatched. Germline values: CDR1 DFQATT, CDR2 SNEGSKA (reference sequence). The length of the CDR3 is 14 residues. CDR3 loop: CSASDWREINEQFF. In nucleotides, the CDR3 is TGCAGTGCTAGTGATTGGCGGGAGATCAATGAGCAGTTCTTC.

This clonotype has just a few counts. The J gene is TRBJ2-3, the V gene TRBV2; 10 bases line up with TRBD2. The CDR3 sequence is 18 residues long. In germline, CDR1 is SNHLY, CDR2 FYNNEI. With V trimmed by 5 bases and J by 4 bases, 15 bases remained unmatched. CDR3 region: CASSLALAGASPADTQYF. The CDR3 DNA sequence: TGTGCCAGCAGTTTAGCCCTAGCGGGGGCCTCGCCCGCAGATACGCAGTATTTT.

This CDR3 reads CASSLLVASYEQYF. DNA of the CDR3: TGTGCCAGCAGCTTGTTGGTAGCCTCCTACGAGCAGTACTTC. The V gene is TRBV5-6, the J gene TRBJ2-7; D gene ambiguous. The CDR3 sequence is 14 residues long. V was cut by 1 base and J by 0 bases, with 8 bases left in between. Germline loops: CDR1 SGHDT, CDR2 YYEEEE.

This clonotype was observed once. The chain joins TRBV29-1 to TRBJ2-6; D gene uncertain. The CDR3 loop spans 15 amino acids. V lost 0 bases to trimming and J lost 2 bases, with 8 bases between them. CDR1 is SQVTM and CDR2 is ANQGSEA in the germline V gene. CDR3 residues: CSVEELGTGANVLTF. The DNA of the CDR3 is TGCAGCGTTGAAGAGCTGGGGACTGGGGCCAACGTCCTGACTTTC.

The chain has TRBV7-2 and TRBJ2-2; 9 bases agree with TRBD1. Germline trimming cut 4 bases from V and 4 bases from J; bases unmatched to any gene: 10. The CDR3 runs to 17 residues. Looked up from germline, CDR1 is SGHTA and CDR2 is FQGNSA. CDR3 in DNA: TGTGCCAGCAGCTCCTCCGCCGGGACAGGGACCACCGGGGAGCTGTTTTTT. Amino acid sequence: CASSSSAGTGTTGELFF.

The rearrangement uses TRBV7-9 and TRBJ2-5; 8 nucleotides agree with TRBD2. Germline assignment: CDR1 SEHNR and CDR2 FQNEAQ (reference sequence). Germline trimming cut 4 bases from V and 5 bases from J; bases unmatched to any gene: 6. CDR3 length: 14 amino acids. Here the CDR3 DNA reads TGTGCCAGCAGCTACAGCGGGGGCACGGAGACCCAGTACTTC. Protein sequence: CASSYSGGTETQYF.